A single T cell receptor (beta chain) is shown here with its context. What it recognizes is unknown. Trimming pared 6 bases from V and 3 bases from J, leaving 15 bases between. CDR1 and CDR2 (germline): SNHLY, FYNNEI. The CDR3 runs to 14 residues. Using immunoSEQ multiplex PCR, the repertoire was profiled, and TCRdb retains in-frame clones only, with some absent. Of tens of thousands of clones in the sample, around 86% were seen once. The data are from a study of T cell responses to AZD1222 COVID-19 vaccine. The overall study: Second-dose schedules of about 4 or about 12 weeks were combined. Findings of the study overall: In a largely white British group with more females than males, clonal diversity was possibly underestimated. The reported proportion of spike-specific TCRs targeting unmutated variant regions was nearly half.

The TCR originated in an adult in good health. The V call is TRBV2, the J call TRBJ2-7; weak D call: TRBD1 (5 bases). Sequencing used peripheral blood, obtained on day 0 of AZD1222 vaccination. CDR3: CASSAPGLYYEQYF. The CDR3 bases are TGTGCCAGCAGCGCACCAGGGCTCTACTACGAGCAGTACTTC.